This T cell receptor (beta chain) was retrieved from a study of identical twins. cDNA carried unique molecular identifiers, and a universal primer site was added by template switching. TCRdb reprocessed the 5' RACE reads via MiXCR and lists one record per CDR3 protein. This repertoire shows hundreds of thousands of distinct CDR3 sequences, over 9% found once; its top ten account for 1.5% to 2%. Ten or more counts support this clonotype. Antigen: not known. Whole-study findings and limits: Low generation probability was overrepresented in out-of-frame alpha sequences shared by twins. Insertions ran lower in abundant cord blood beta clonotypes, though not in memory repertoires.

The CDR3 has 14 amino acids. Germline V gene sequence: CDR1 ENHRY, CDR2 SYGVKD. The V and J ends lost 2 bases and 1 base respectively, with 6 bases between them. These data were also reused for a study on yellow fever vaccine responses in identical twins.

The sequence derives from a woman in her late teens or twenties in good health. Input material: PBMCs. The V gene is TRBV10-3, the J gene TRBJ1-5, with a possible D match to TRBD1 (5 bases). CDR3 in amino acids: CAISEGDSNQPQHF. The CDR3 DNA reads TGTGCCATCAGTGAGGGGGACAGCAATCAGCCCCAGCATTTT.